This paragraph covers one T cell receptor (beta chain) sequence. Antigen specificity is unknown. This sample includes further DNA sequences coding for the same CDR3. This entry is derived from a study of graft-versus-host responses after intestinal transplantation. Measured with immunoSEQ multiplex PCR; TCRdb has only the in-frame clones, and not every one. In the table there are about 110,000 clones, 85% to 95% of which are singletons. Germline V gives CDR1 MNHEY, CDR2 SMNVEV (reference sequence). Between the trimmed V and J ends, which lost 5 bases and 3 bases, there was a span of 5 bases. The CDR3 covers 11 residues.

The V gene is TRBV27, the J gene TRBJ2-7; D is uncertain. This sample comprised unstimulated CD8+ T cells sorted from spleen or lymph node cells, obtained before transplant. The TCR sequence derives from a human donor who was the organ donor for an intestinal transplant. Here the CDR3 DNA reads TGTGCCAGCAGTACCGGCTACGAGCAGTACTTC. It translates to CASSTGYEQYF.